This entry concerns a single TCR beta chain. The antigen remains unidentified. One junction end does not reproduce the germline sequence, and a read error may be involved. These data are taken from a study of tumor-infiltrating lymphocytes in primary liver carcinoma. Per the germline V gene, CDR1 is ENHRY and CDR2 is SYGVKD. The CDR3 loop spans 15 amino acids. The study co-extracted DNA and RNA from about 20-30 mg of unsorted bulk tissue. Study-wide results and caveats: Tumor-adjacent and tumor-blood pairs displayed less overlap than did pairs of tumor regions.

With around 490 ng total RNA as template and a constant-region primer, TCR beta cDNA was made. It was through three nested multiplex PCR rounds of slightly modified ARM-PCR that TCR beta libraries arose. The first two PCR rounds used TRBV1-TRBV30 forward primers with a C-beta reverse primer, roughly 11 cycles each. TCRdb redid the calling of the multiplex PCR reads with MiXCR, one entry per CDR3 protein. The sample yields roughly 78,000 distinct CDR3 sequences, roughly two thirds seen once. The V and J genes are TRBV10-3 and TRBJ2-7; 10 bases are a match to TRBD2. The receptor comes from a woman aged 55-70 years with primary liver carcinoma and hepatitis B virus infection. The sequenced material came from liver tumor tissue from sampling region 4. Subset: tumor region T4, right-lateral pole. The CDR3 loop is CAISELAGRSYEQYF. As DNA, the CDR3 is TGTGCCATCAGTGAACTAGCGGGAAGGTCCTACGAACAGTACTTC.